The clone carrying this T cell receptor (beta chain) was seen only once. Its antigen is not known. The sample belongs to a study of T cell responses to AZD1222 COVID-19 vaccine. The study, taken as a whole, reports: Spike regions recognized by vaccine-associated CD4 TCRs spanned the protein, led by 160-218 and 743-854. There were repertoire samples only from the period after the peak T cell response.

The V end was cut by 3 bases, the J end by 4 bases, with 15 bases between. The CDR3 loop spans 15 amino acids. The germline gives CDR1 LNHDA, CDR2 SQIVND (reference sequence). The data were produced by immunoSEQ multiplex PCR, yet TCRdb's version contains in-frame clones alone and is incomplete. The data hold 100,000 to 150,000 clones, with roughly 93% observed a single time. This sample comprised peripheral blood, obtained 28 days after the second AZD1222 dose. This chain links TRBV19 with TRBJ1-2; D is unclear. The sequence came from an adult who received the AZD1222 COVID-19 vaccine. CDR3 sequence reads: CASSMSGRRGYGYTF. CDR3 nucleotides: TGTGCCAGTAGTATGTCGGGGAGACGGGGCTATGGCTACACCTTC.